This T cell receptor beta chain is drawn from a study of T cell repertoires in cytomegalovirus infection. Study context: Peptides in the study included HLA-C-restricted and HLA-B-restricted CMV epitopes.

One entry per CDR3 protein, called by TCRdb with MiXCR from the reads. The table includes hundreds of thousands of distinct CDR3 sequences, roughly 31% detected once. Germline V gives CDR1 SGHRS, CDR2 YFSETQ. The CDR3 totals 15 residues. Trimming took off 2 bases at V and 3 bases at J, with 14 bases between the two ends. For this clonotype: Its specificity is not known.

The sample consisted of cultured CD8+ T cells from PBMCs, taken from culture after CMV antigen stimulation. The rearrangement joins TRBV5-1 to TRBJ2-5; no clear D. The clonotype was recovered from a human donor in good health (CMV status not recorded). Some clones in this sample may be carry-over from other donors' samples. Here the CDR3 DNA reads TGCGCCAGCAGCTTTAGGTGGCCTAACGAAGAGACCCAGTACTTC. Translating gives CASSFRWPNEETQYF. Combining the CDR3 with reference TRBV5-1 and TRBJ2-5 gives the whole variable domain KAGVTQTPRYLIKTRGQQVTLSCSPISGHRSVSWYQQTPGQGLQFLFEYFSETQRNKGNFPGRFSGRQFSNSRSEMNVSTLELGDSALYLCASSFRWPNEETQYFGPGTRLLVL.